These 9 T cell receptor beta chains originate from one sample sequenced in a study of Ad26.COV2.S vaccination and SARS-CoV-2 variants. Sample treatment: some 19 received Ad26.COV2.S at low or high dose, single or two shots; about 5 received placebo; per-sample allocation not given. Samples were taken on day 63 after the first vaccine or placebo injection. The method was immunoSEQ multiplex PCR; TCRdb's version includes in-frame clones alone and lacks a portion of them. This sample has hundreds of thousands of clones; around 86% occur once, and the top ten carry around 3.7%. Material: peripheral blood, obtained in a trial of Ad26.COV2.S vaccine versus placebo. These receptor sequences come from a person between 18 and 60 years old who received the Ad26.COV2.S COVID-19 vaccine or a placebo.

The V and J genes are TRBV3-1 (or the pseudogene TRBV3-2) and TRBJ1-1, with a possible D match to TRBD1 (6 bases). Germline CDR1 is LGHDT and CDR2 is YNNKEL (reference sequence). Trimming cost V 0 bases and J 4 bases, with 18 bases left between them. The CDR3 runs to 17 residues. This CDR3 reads CASSQEPPWGRSTEAFF. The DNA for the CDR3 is TGTGCCAGCAGCCAAGAACCTCCCTGGGGGCGGAGCACTGAAGCTTTCTTT.

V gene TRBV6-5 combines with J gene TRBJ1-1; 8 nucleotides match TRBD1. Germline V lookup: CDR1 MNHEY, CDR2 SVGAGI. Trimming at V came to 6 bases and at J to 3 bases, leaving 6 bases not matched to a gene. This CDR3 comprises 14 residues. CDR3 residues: CASRPLQGDTEAFF. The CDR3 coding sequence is TGTGCCAGCAGACCCTTACAGGGGGACACTGAAGCTTTCTTT.

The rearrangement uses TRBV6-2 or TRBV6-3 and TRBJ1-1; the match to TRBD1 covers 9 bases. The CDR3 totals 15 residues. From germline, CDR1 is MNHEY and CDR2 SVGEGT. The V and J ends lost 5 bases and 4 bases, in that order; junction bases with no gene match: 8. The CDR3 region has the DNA TGTGCCAGCAGTCTCGGACAGGGGAGGGGCACTGAAGCTTTCTTT. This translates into CASSLGQGRGTEAFF.

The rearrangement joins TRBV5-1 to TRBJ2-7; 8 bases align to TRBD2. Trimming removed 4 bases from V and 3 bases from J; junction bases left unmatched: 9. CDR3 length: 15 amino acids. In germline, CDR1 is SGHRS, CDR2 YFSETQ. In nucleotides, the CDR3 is TGCGCCAGCAGCCTGGGACCGGGACTAGGCTACGAGCAGTACTTC. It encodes CASSLGPGLGYEQYF. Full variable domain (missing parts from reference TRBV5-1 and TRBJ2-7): KAGVTQTPRYLIKTRGQQVTLSCSPISGHRSVSWYQQTPGQGLQFLFEYFSETQRNKGNFPGRFSGRQFSNSRSEMNVSTLELGDSALYLCASSLGPGLGYEQYFGPGTRLTVT.

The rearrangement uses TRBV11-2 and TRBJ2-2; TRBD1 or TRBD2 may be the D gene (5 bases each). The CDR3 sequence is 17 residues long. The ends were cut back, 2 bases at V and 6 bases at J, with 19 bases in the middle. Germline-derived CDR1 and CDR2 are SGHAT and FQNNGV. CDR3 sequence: CASSLHHTGRISGELFF. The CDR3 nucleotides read TGTGCCAGCAGCTTACACCACACGGGACGGATCTCCGGGGAGCTGTTTTTT.

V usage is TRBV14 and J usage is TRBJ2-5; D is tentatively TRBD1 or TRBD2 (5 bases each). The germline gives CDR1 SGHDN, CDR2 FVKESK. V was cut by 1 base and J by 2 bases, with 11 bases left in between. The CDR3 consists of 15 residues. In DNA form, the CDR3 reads TGTGCCAGCAGCCAAGGCATTGGGGGACAAGAGACCCAGTACTTC. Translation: CASSQGIGGQETQYF. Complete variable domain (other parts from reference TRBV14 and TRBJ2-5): EAGVTQFPSHSVIEKGQTVTLRCDPISGHDNLYWYRRVMGKEIKFLLHFVKESKQDESGMPNNRFLAERTGGTYSTLKVQPAELEDSGVYFCASSQGIGGQETQYFGPGTRLLVL.

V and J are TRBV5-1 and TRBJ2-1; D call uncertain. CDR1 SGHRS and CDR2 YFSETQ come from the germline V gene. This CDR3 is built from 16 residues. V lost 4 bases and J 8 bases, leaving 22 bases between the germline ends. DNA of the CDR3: TGCGCCAGCAGCCGAACCAGTACTCCCAGTCAGGATGAGCAGTTCTTC. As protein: CASSRTSTPSQDEQFF. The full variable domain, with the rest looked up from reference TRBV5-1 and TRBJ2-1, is KAGVTQTPRYLIKTRGQQVTLSCSPISGHRSVSWYQQTPGQGLQFLFEYFSETQRNKGNFPGRFSGRQFSNSRSEMNVSTLELGDSALYLCASSRTSTPSQDEQFFGPGTRLTVL.

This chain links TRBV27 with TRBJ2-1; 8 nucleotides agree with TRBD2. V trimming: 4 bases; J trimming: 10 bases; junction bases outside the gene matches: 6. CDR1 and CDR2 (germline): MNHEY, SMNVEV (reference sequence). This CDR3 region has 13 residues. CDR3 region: CASSYLGRDEQFF. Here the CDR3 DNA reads TGTGCCAGCAGTTACCTCGGGAGGGACGAGCAGTTCTTC.

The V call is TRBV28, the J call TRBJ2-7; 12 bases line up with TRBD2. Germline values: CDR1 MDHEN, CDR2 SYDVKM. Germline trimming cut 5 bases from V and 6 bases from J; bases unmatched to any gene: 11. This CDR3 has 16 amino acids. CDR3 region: CASSIIRGLAGSEQYF. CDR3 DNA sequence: TGTGCCAGCAGTATCATCCGAGGACTAGCGGGGAGCGAGCAGTACTTC.